The text below deals with one T cell receptor beta chain. This clonotype was seen a single time. No antigen is known for it. A read error may produce the germline difference seen at one junction end. Amplification of full-length TCR variable regions was done by 5' RACE PCR using constant-region reverse primers, and this step was followed by semi-nested PCR with Nested Universal Primer A. Using the ReliaPrep RNA Cell Miniprep System, total RNA was extracted, and the SMARTer RACE 5'/3' Kit was then used to reverse transcribe the RNA into 5'RACE-ready cDNA. Multiplex adaptors were used to barcode full-length TCR alpha and beta libraries, and the barcoded libraries were sequenced on an Illumina MiSeq. Turning to the authors' computational methods: For each of nine subset-tissue groups, sequencing data from the five patients were combined, and the groups were compared by unsupervised clustering of TCR gene usage. The Morisita-Horn index was used to calculate repertoire similarity, with shared sequences weighted according to their contribution to each repertoire. TCRdb trimmed the raw reads at Q25, called clones with MiXCR and kept productive beta chains. Every CDR3 protein is listed once, alongside the most common genes and DNA of its rows. TCRdb assigned the V and J calls; the authors' analysis was not used. Present in this sample are 35,000 to 45,000 distinct CDR3 sequences, around a fifth of which were seen just once. Of the sample, roughly 4% is held by the ten largest clones.

Cells that were CD4+CD25+CD127-/low were the ones isolated as Tregs. Tregs, naive and memory CD4+ T cells from tumor, blood and ipsilateral draining lymph nodes of 4 or 5 breast cancer patients underwent full-length TCR alpha and beta sequencing. Tumor tissue and lymph nodes from ipsilateral axillary dissection were perfused with PBS, minced and digested with collagenase I and hyaluronidase. Ficoll density gradient centrifugation was used to isolate mononuclear cells from either lymph nodes or 45 to 65 ml of peripheral blood. Sorted cell populations were confirmed by FACS to exceed 90% purity. This sample is drawn from a study (dated by TCRdb to between 2014 and 2017). In the study overall: The study examined whether tumor-infiltrating Tregs in breast cancer are drawn from blood Tregs or arise in situ by conversion from other CD4+ T cell subsets.

Overall results and qualifications from the work: The greatest overlap of tumor-infiltrating Treg TCR alpha and beta sequences was observed with tumor naive CD4+ T cells, followed by blood naive CD4+ T cells. Tumor memory CD4+ T cell TCR gene usage clustered with blood and lymph node memory CD4+ cells and lymph node naive CD4+ cells. The validation in the larger cohort was limited to a single TCR beta V-J rearrangement instead of whole repertoires.

This receptor was identified in a female donor with breast cancer. Sequencing was done on a sample of Tregs sorted from a lymph node.

The CDR3 protein is CAGSSWGLEDYEQYF. The nucleotide sequence reads as follows: TGTGCCGGCAGCTCATGGGGACTAGAGGACTACGAGCAGTACTTC. Recombination connected TRBV7-8 to TRBJ2-7; TRBD2 aligns with 8 central bases. Including cysteine and phenylalanine, the CDR3 has 15 amino acids. Only the CDR3 DNA is retained, 45 bases long and in frame from the first base. CDR1 and CDR2, per the germline V gene, are SGHVS and FQNEAQ.